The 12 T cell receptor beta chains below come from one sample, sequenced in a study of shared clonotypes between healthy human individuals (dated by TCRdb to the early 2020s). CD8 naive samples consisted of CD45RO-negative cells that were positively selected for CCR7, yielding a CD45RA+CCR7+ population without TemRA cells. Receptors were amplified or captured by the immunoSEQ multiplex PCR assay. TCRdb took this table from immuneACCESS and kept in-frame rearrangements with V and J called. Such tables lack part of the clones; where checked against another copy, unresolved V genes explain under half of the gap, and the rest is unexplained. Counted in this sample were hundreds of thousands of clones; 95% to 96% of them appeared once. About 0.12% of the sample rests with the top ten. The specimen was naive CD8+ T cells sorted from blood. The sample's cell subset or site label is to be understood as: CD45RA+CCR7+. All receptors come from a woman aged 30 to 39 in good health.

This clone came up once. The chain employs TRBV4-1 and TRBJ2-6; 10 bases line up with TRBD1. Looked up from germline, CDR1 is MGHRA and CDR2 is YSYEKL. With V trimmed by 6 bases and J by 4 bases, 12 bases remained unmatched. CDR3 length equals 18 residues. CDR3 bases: TGCGCCAGCAGTCCTGATTGGACAGGGGGTGGCGGGGCCAACGTCCTGACTTTC. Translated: CASSPDWTGGGGANVLTF.

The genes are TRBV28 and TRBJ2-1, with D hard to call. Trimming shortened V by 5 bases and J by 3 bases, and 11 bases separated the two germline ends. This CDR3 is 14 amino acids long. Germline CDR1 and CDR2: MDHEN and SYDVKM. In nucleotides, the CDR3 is TGTGCCAGCAGTATATCTAGAAACTACAATGAGCAGTTCTTC. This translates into CASSISRNYNEQFF.

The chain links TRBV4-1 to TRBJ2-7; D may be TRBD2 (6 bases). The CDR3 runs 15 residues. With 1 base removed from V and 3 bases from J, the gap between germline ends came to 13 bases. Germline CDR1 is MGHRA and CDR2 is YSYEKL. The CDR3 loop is CASSQAPGLRYEQYF. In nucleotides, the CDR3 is TGCGCCAGCAGCCAAGCTCCGGGACTCCGCTACGAGCAGTACTTC.

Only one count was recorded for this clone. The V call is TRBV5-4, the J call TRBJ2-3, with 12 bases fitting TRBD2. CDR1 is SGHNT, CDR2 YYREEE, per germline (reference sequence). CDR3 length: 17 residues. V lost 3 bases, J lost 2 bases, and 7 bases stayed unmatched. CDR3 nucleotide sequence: TGTGCCAGCAGCTCCGGGACTAGCGGGTCGCTCACAGATACGCAGTATTTT. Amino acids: CASSSGTSGSLTDTQYF.

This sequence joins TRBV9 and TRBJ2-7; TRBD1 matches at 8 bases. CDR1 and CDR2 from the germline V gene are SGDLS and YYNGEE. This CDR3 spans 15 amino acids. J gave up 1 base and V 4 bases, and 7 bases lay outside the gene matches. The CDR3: CASSQDRDRSYEQYF. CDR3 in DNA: TGTGCCAGCAGCCAAGACCGGGACAGGTCCTACGAGCAGTACTTC.

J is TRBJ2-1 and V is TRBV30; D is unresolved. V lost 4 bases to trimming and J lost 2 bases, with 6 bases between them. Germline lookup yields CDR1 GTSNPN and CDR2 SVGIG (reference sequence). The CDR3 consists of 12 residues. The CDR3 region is CAWTSPYNEQFF. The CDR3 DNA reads TGTGCCTGGACTAGTCCCTACAATGAGCAGTTCTTC.

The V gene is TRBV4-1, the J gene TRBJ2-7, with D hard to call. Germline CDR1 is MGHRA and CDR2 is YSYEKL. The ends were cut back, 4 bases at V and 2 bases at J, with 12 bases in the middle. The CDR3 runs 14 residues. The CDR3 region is CASSPRPTPYEQYF. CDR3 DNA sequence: TGCGCCAGCAGCCCTCGGCCGACACCCTACGAGCAGTACTTC.

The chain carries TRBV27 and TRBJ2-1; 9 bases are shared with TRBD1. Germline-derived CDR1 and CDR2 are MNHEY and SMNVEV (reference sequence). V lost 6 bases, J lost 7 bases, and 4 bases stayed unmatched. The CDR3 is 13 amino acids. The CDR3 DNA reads TGTGCCAGCAGAGCCGGGACAGGGAATGAGCAGTTCTTC. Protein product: CASRAGTGNEQFF.

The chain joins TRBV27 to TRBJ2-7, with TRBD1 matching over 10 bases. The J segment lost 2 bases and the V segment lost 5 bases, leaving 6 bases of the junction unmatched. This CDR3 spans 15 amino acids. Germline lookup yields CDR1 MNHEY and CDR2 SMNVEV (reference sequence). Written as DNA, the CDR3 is TGTGCCAGCAGTCCCGGGACAGGGGTCCCCTACGAGCAGTACTTC. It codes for CASSPGTGVPYEQYF.

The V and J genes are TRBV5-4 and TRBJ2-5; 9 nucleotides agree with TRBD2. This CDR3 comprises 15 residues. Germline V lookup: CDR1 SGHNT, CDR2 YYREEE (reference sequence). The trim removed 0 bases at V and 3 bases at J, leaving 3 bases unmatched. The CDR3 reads CASSLVASGEETQYF. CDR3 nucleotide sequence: TGTGCCAGCAGCTTGGTGGCTAGCGGGGAAGAGACCCAGTACTTC.

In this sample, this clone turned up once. The CDR3 sequence is CASSEDRQETQYF. The DNA for the CDR3 is TGCGCCAGCAGTGAGGACAGACAAGAGACCCAGTACTTC. The J gene is TRBJ2-5, the V gene TRBV10-2, with D maybe TRBD1 (5 bases). Germline V lookup: CDR1 WSHSY, CDR2 SAAADI. The ends were cut back, 2 bases at V and 2 bases at J, with 6 bases in the middle. This CDR3 is built from 13 residues.

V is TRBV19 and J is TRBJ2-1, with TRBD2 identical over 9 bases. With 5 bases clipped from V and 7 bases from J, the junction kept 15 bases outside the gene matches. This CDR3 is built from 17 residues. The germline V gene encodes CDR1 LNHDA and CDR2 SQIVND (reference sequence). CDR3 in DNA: TGTGCCAGTAGTGGGCTTTGGGCGGGAGGGAAAGGGAATGAGCAGTTCTTC. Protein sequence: CASSGLWAGGKGNEQFF.